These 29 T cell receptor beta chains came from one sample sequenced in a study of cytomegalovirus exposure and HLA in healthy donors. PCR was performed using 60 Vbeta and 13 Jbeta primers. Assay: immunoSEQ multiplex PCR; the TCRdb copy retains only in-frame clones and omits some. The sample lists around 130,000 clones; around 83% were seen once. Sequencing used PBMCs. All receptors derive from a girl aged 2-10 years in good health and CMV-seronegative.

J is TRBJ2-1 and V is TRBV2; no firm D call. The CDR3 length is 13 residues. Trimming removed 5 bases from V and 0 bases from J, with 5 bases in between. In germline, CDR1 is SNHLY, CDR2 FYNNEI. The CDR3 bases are TGTGCCAGCAGTCGGAGCTCCTACAATGAGCAGTTCTTC. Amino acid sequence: CASSRSSYNEQFF.

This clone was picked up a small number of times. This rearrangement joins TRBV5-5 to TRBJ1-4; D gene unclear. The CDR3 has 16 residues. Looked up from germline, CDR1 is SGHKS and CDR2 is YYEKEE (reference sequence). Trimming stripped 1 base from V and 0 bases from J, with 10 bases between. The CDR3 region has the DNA TGTGCCAGCAGCTTGAGTCCAGATGCAACTAATGAAAAACTGTTTTTT. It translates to CASSLSPDATNEKLFF.

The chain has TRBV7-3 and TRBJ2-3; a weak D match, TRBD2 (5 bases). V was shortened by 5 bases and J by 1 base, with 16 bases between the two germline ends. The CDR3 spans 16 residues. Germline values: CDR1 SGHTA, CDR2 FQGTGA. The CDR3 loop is CASSPDVRAGTDTQYF. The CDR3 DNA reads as TGTGCCAGCAGCCCTGATGTGAGGGCCGGCACAGATACGCAGTATTTT.

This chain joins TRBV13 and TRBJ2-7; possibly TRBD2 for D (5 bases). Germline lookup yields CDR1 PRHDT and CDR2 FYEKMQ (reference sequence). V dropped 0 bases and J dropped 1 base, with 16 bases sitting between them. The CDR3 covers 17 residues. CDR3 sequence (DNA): TGTGCCAGCAGCTTAGGGTTCCGGACTGGAACTTCCTACGAGCAGTACTTC. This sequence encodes CASSLGFRTGTSYEQYF.

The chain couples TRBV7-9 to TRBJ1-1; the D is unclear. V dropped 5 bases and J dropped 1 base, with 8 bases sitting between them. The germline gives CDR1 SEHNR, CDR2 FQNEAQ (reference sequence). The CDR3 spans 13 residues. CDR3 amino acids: CASSRDKNTEAFF. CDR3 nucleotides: TGTGCCAGCAGCAGAGACAAGAACACTGAAGCTTTCTTT.

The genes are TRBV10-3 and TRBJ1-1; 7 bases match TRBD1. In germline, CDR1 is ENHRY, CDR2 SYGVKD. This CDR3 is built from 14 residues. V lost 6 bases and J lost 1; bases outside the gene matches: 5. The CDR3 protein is CAIRRTGENTEAFF. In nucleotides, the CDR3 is TGTGCCATCAGAAGGACAGGAGAGAACACTGAAGCTTTCTTT.

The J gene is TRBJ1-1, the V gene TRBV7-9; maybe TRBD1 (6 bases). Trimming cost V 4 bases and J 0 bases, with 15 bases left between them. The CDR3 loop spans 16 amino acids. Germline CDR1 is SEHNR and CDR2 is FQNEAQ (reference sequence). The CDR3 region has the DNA TGTGCCAGCAGCTCGCCGCCGGGACACTTGAACACTGAAGCTTTCTTT. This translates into CASSSPPGHLNTEAFF.

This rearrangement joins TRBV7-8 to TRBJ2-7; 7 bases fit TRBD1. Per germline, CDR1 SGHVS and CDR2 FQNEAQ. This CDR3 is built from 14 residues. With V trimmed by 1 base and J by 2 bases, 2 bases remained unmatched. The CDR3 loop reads CASSLGQGTYEQYF. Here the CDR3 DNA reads TGTGCCAGCAGCTTAGGACAGGGAACCTACGAGCAGTACTTC.

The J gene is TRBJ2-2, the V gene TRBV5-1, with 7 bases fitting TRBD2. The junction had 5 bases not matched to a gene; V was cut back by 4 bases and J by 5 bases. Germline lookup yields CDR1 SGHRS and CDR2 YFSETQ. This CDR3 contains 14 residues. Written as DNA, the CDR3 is TGCGCCAGCAGCACCGGACTAGGTACCGGGGAGCTGTTTTTT. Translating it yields CASSTGLGTGELFF.

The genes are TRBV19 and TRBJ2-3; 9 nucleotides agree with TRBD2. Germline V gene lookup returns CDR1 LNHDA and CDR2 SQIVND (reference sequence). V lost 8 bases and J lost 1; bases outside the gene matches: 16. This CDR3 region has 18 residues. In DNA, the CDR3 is TGTGCCAGTCGCCGGGGTAGCGGGAGCGTCGTGGGCACAGATACGCAGTATTTT. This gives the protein CASRRGSGSVVGTDTQYF.

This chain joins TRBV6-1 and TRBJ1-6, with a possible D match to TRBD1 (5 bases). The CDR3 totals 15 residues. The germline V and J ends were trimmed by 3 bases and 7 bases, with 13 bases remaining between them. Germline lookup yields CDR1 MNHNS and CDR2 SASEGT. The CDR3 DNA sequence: TGTGCCAGCAGTGATGTGTTAGGGGCCAATTCACCCCTCCACTTT. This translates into CASSDVLGANSPLHF.

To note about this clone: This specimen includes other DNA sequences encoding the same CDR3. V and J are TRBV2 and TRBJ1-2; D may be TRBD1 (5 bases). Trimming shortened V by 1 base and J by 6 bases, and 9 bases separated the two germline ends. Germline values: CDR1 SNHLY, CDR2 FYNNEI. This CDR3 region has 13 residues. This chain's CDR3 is CASSEGPGDGYTF. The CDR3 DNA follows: TGTGCCAGCAGTGAAGGTCCGGGGGATGGCTACACCTTC.

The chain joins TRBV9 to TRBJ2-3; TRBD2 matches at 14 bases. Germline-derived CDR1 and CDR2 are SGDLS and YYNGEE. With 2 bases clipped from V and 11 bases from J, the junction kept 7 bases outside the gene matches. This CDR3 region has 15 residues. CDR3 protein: CASSVLGTSGSMQYF. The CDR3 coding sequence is TGTGCCAGCAGCGTTTTGGGGACTAGCGGGAGTATGCAGTATTTT.

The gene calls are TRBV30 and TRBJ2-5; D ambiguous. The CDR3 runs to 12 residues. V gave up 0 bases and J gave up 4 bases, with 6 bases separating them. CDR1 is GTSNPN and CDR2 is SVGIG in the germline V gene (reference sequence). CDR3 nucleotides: TGTGCCTGGAGTGTACTTTTAGAGACCCAGTACTTC. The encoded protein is CAWSVLLETQYF.

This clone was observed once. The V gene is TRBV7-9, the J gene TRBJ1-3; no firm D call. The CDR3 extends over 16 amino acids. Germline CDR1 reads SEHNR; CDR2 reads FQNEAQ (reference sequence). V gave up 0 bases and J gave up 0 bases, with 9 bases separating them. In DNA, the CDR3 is TGTGCCAGCAGCTTAGCCGTCCTCAGCTCTGGAAACACCATATATTTT. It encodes CASSLAVLSSGNTIYF.

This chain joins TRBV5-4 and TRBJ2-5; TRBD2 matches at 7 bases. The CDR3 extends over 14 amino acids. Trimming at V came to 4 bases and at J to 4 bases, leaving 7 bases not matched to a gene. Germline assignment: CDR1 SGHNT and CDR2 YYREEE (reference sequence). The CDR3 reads CASSQGLPTETQYF. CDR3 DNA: TGTGCCAGCAGCCAGGGACTACCTACAGAGACCCAGTACTTC.

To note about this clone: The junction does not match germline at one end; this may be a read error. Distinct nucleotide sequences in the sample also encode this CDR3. CDR3 bases: TGCAGCGCCCAAATGTCCAACAGTAATGAACAGTTCTTC. Translation gives CSAQMSNSNEQFF. The chain carries TRBV29-1 and TRBJ2-1; D not resolved. From germline, CDR1 is SQVTM and CDR2 ANQGSEA. The CDR3 runs 13 residues.

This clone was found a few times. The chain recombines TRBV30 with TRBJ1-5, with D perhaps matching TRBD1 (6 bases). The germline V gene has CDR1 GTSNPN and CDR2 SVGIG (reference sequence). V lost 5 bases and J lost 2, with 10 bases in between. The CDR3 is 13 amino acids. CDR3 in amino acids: CAWGQRGNQPQHF. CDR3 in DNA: TGTGCCTGGGGACAGCGAGGCAATCAGCCCCAGCATTTT.

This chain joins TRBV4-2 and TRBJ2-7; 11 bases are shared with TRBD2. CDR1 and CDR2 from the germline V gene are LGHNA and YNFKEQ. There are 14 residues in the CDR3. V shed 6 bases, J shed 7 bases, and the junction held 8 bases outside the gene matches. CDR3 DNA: TGTGCCAGCAGTACTAGCGGGGGCCTTGGGGAGCAGTACTTC. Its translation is CASSTSGGLGEQYF.

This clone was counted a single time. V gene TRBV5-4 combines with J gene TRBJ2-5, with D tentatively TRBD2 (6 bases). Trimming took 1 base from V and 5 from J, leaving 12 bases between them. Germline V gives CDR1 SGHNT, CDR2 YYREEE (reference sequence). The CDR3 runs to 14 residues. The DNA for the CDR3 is TGTGCCAGCAGCTTGTGGCGGGACTTCGAGACCCAGTACTTC. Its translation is CASSLWRDFETQYF.

This CDR3 reads CASATGTSGSPYPLEQYF. Written as DNA, the CDR3 is TGTGCCAGCGCGACCGGGACTAGCGGCTCCCCATATCCGCTCGAGCAGTACTTC. The chain links TRBV27 to TRBJ2-7; 11 bases are shared with TRBD2. This CDR3 has 18 amino acids. Germline values: CDR1 MNHEY, CDR2 SMNVEV (reference sequence). The V segment lost 8 bases and the J segment 6 bases; nucleotides outside the gene matches: 21.

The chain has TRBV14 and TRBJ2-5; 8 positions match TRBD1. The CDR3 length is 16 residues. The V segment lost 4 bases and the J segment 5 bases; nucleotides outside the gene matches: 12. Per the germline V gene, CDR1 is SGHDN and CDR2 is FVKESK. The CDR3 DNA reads TGTGCCAGCAGCCTAGATTCCAGGGGGCGCGCTGAGACCCAGTACTTC. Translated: CASSLDSRGRAETQYF.

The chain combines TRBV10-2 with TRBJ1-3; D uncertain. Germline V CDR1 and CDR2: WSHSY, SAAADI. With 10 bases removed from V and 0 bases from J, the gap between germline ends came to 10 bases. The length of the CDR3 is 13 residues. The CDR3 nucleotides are TGCGCCACCCGAGGATACTCTGGAAACACCATATATTTT. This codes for CATRGYSGNTIYF.

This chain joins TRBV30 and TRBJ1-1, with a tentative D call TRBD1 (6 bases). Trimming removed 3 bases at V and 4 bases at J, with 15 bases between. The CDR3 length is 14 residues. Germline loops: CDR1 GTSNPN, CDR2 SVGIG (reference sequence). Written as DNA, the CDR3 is TGTGCCTGGAGGCTCCGGGGGGGCATCACTGAAGCTTTCTTT. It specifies CAWRLRGGITEAFF.

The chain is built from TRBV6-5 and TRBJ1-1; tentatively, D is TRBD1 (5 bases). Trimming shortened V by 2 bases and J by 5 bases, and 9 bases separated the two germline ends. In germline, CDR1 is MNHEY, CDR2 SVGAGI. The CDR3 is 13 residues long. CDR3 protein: CASSYRGGTEAFF. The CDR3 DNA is TGTGCCAGCAGTTACCGGGGGGGGACTGAAGCTTTCTTT.

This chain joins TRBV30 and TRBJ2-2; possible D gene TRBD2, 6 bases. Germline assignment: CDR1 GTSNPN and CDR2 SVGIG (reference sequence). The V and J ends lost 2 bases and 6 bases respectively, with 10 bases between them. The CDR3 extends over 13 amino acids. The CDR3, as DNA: TGTGCCTGGAGTATGGGGGGTTCCGGGGAGCTGTTTTTT. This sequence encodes CAWSMGGSGELFF. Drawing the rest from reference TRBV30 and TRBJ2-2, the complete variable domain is SQTIHQWPATLVQPVGSPLSLECTVEGTSNPNLYWYRQAAGRGLQLLFYSVGIGQISSEVPQNLSASRPQDRQFILSSKKLLLSDSGFYLCAWSMGGSGELFFGEGSRLTVL.

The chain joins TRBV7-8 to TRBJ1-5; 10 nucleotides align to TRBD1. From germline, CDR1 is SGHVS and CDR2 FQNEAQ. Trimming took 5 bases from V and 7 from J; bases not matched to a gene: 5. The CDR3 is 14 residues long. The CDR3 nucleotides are TGTGCCAGCAGCCCCGGGACAGGGGTCCAGCCCCAGCATTTT. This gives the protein CASSPGTGVQPQHF.

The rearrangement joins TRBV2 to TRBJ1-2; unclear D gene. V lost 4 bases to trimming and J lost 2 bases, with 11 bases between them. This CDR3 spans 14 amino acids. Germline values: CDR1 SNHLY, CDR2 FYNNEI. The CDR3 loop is CASSVLDGNYGYTF. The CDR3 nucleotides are TGTGCCAGCAGTGTCCTAGACGGGAACTATGGCTACACCTTC.

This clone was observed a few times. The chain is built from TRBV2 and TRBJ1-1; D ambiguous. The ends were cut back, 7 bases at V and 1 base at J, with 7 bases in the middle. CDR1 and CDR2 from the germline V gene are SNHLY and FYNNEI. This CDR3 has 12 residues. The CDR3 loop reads CASNPGNTEAFF. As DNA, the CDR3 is TGTGCCAGCAACCCAGGGAACACTGAAGCTTTCTTT.